The 25 T cell receptor beta chains reported below all come from one sample, sequenced in a study of CD8 T cells in Susac syndrome. The authors reverse transcribed about 0.5 to 1 ug RNA with random hexamers. MiXCR was run by TCRdb on the immunoSEQ multiplex PCR reads, yielding one entry per CDR3 protein. The profile shows under 550,000 distinct CDR3 sequences, more than 70% of them singletons. Sequenced sample: CD8+ T cells from PBMCs. The receptors shown here come from a human donor with multiple sclerosis.

V gene TRBV6-1 combines with J gene TRBJ1-5; 11 nucleotides align to TRBD1. Germline assignment: CDR1 MNHNS and CDR2 SASEGT. V was pared by 0 bases and J by 1 base, with 8 bases of the junction left unmatched. This CDR3 is built from 19 residues. The CDR3 sequence is CASSEALGQGVESNQPQHF. The CDR3 bases are TGTGCCAGCAGTGAAGCTCTGGGACAGGGGGTCGAAAGCAATCAGCCCCAGCATTTT.

J is TRBJ1-3 and V is TRBV29-1, with TRBD1 matching over 8 bases. With 6 bases clipped from V and 4 bases from J, the junction kept 5 bases outside the gene matches. This CDR3 contains 13 residues. CDR1 is SQVTM and CDR2 is ANQGSEA in the germline V gene. CDR3 sequence: CSVGTGEGNTIYF. CDR3 bases: TGCAGCGTCGGGACAGGCGAAGGAAACACCATATATTTT.

The chain is built from TRBV20-1 and TRBJ1-1; possible D gene TRBD1, 5 bases. The length of the CDR3 is 16 residues. The V end lost 5 bases, the J end lost 0 bases, and 19 bases lay between the germline ends. Germline CDR1 reads DFQATT; CDR2 reads SNEGSKA (reference sequence). The CDR3 region is CSARPLRDGMNTEAFF. DNA for the CDR3: TGCAGTGCTCGACCCCTCCGGGACGGAATGAACACTGAAGCTTTCTTT.

The chain employs TRBV7-9 and TRBJ2-1, with D unclear. The CDR3 loop spans 15 amino acids. Germline values: CDR1 SEHNR, CDR2 FQNEAQ (reference sequence). V lost 4 bases to trimming and J lost 8 bases, with 18 bases between them. CDR3 region: CASSSIGRVGYEQFF. For the CDR3, the DNA is TGTGCCAGCAGCTCAATTGGACGAGTGGGCTATGAGCAGTTCTTC.

This clonotype was seen a handful of times. The chain combines TRBV11-2 with TRBJ2-7; D is uncertain. V was pared by 0 bases and J by 4 bases, with 4 bases between. CDR3 length equals 12 residues. In germline, CDR1 is SGHAT, CDR2 FQNNGV. DNA for the CDR3: TGTGCCAGCAGCTTAGACGAATACGAGCAGTACTTC. This translates into CASSLDEYEQYF.

The chain has TRBV3-1 and TRBJ2-3, with 10 bases that match TRBD2. Germline loops: CDR1 LGHDT, CDR2 YNNKEL (reference sequence). The CDR3 has 16 amino acids. Germline trimming cut 9 bases from V and 2 bases from J; bases unmatched to any gene: 11. CDR3 sequence: CASKPRLAGDTDTQYF. The CDR3 DNA sequence: TGTGCCAGTAAACCACGGCTAGCGGGAGACACAGATACGCAGTATTTT.

The rearrangement uses TRBV20-1 and TRBJ2-3; D is uncertain. V lost 5 bases and J 2 bases, leaving 23 bases between the germline ends. Germline V gene data show CDR1 as DFQATT and CDR2 as SNEGSKA (reference sequence). This CDR3 spans 17 amino acids. CDR3 bases: TGCAGTGCTCCACACCCACACGGACCTCAATTCACAGATACGCAGTATTTT. Its protein product is CSAPHPHGPQFTDTQYF.

The chain recombines TRBV11-2 with TRBJ2-7; D perhaps matches TRBD2 (6 bases). V was clipped by 5 bases and J by 5 bases, with 16 bases between them. The CDR3 covers 14 residues. CDR1 is SGHAT, CDR2 FQNNGV, per germline. CDR3 nucleotides: TGTGCCAGCAGCGCCATAACTAGCCTCCACGAGCAGTACTTC. It codes for CASSAITSLHEQYF.

The chain carries TRBV4-1 and TRBJ2-2; 9 bases line up with TRBD1. The V gene's germline CDR1 is MGHRA and CDR2 YSYEKL. The V and J ends lost 0 bases and 7 bases, in that order; junction bases with no gene match: 6. CDR3 length: 16 residues. The CDR3 region has the DNA TGCGCCAGCAGCCAAGAAGGGACAGGGTCCATCGGGGAGCTGTTTTTT. Encoded protein: CASSQEGTGSIGELFF.

The CDR3 is CASSHRAGGTYEQYF. The DNA of the CDR3 is TGTGCCAGCAGCCATCGGGCGGGGGGAACCTACGAGCAGTACTTC. The rearrangement joins TRBV3-1 to TRBJ2-7; 8 bases agree with TRBD2. This CDR3 is 15 amino acids long. The ends lost 3 bases at V and 2 bases at J; junction bases unmatched: 6. Per germline, CDR1 LGHDT and CDR2 YNNKEL (reference sequence).

This clonotype was observed a handful of times. The rearrangement uses TRBV19 and TRBJ1-1; D uncertain. Trimming removed 3 bases from V and 1 base from J, with 6 bases in between. In germline, CDR1 is LNHDA, CDR2 SQIVND (reference sequence). CDR3 length: 13 amino acids. The CDR3 DNA sequence: TGTGCCAGTAGTATGACTGAGAACACTGAAGCTTTCTTT. Its protein product is CASSMTENTEAFF.

CDR3 sequence: CASSPENNQPQHF. DNA of the CDR3: TGTGCCAGCAGTCCAGAGAACAATCAGCCCCAGCATTTT. V gene TRBV6-1 combines with J gene TRBJ1-5; D remains ambiguous. The germline CDR1 and CDR2 sequences are MNHNS and SASEGT. Trimming took off 5 bases at V and 3 bases at J, with 8 bases between the two ends. The length of the CDR3 is 13 residues.

The rearrangement uses TRBV29-1 and TRBJ1-1; a possible D gene is TRBD1 (5 bases). The CDR3 spans 13 residues. In germline, CDR1 is SQVTM, CDR2 ANQGSEA. Trimming took 4 bases from V and 4 from J, leaving 13 bases between them. The CDR3: CSVVNPGGTEAFF. Here the CDR3 DNA reads TGCAGCGTTGTCAACCCGGGGGGCACTGAAGCTTTCTTT.

V is TRBV7-8 and J is TRBJ1-1; no firm D call. V shed 5 bases and J shed 6 bases, with 10 bases lying between them. From germline, CDR1 is SGHVS and CDR2 FQNEAQ. This CDR3 comprises 12 residues. The CDR3 loop is CASSLSIAEAFF. CDR3 DNA: TGTGCCAGCAGCCTCTCTATCGCTGAAGCTTTCTTT.

The CDR3 loop reads CASRGTSGRAGDEQFF. In nucleotides, the CDR3 is TGTGCCAGCAGGGGGACTAGCGGGAGGGCCGGGGATGAGCAGTTCTTC. The gene calls are TRBV27 and TRBJ2-1, with TRBD2 identical over 16 bases. This CDR3 is built from 16 residues. CDR1 MNHEY and CDR2 SMNVEV come from the germline V gene (reference sequence). V dropped 6 bases and J dropped 8; count of bases not matched to a gene: 7.

The chain is built from TRBV3-1 and TRBJ2-2; 7 bases fit TRBD1. With 4 bases clipped from V and 2 bases from J, the junction kept 25 bases outside the gene matches. The length of the CDR3 is 22 residues. CDR1 is LGHDT and CDR2 is YNNKEL in the germline V gene (reference sequence). The CDR3 protein is CASSLSTITSETGIPNTGELFF. The CDR3 bases are TGTGCCAGCAGCCTATCAACCATTACCTCCGAGACAGGGATTCCAAACACCGGGGAGCTGTTTTTT. The variable domain in full, completed from reference TRBV3-1 and TRBJ2-2, reads DTAVSQTPKYLVTQMGNDKSIKCEQNLGHDTMYWYKQDSKKFLKIMFSYNNKELIINETVPNRFSPKSPDKAHLNLHINSLELGDSAVYFCASSLSTITSETGIPNTGELFFGEGSRLTVL.

The chain combines TRBV29-1 with TRBJ2-7, with 10 bases lining up with TRBD2. CDR1 and CDR2 from the germline V gene are SQVTM and ANQGSEA. The V and J ends lost 4 bases and 3 bases, in that order; junction bases with no gene match: 9. The CDR3 is 15 amino acids. The CDR3 protein is CSVADWSSGSYEQYF. Here the CDR3 DNA reads TGCAGCGTTGCGGATTGGTCTAGCGGGAGCTACGAGCAGTACTTC.

V gene TRBV7-2 combines with J gene TRBJ1-2; D not resolved. V was trimmed by 1 base and J by 8 bases, leaving 11 bases between them. The germline V gene encodes CDR1 SGHTA and CDR2 FQGNSA. This CDR3 has 13 amino acids. CDR3 DNA: TGTGCCAGCAGCTTAGGAGGTGTGAGCGGCTACACCTTC. This translates into CASSLGGVSGYTF.

On this clonotype: The CDR3 carries no conserved terminal phenylalanine or tryptophan, so it likely arises from a read error. V usage is TRBV7-2 and J usage is TRBJ2-5; D gene uncertain. V was shortened by 4 bases and J by 2 bases, with 11 bases between the two germline ends. The CDR3 contains 14 residues. Germline V gives CDR1 SGHTA, CDR2 FQGNSA. DNA of the CDR3: TGTGCCAGCAGCTACCACAGATATCAAGAGACCCAGTACGTC. It encodes CASSYHRYQETQYV.

V usage is TRBV30 and J usage is TRBJ1-2, with D possibly matching TRBD1 (6 bases). The germline gives CDR1 GTSNPN, CDR2 SVGIG (reference sequence). Trimming took 0 bases from V and 8 from J, leaving 13 bases between them. There are 13 residues in the CDR3. The CDR3 region has the DNA TGTGCCTGGAGTGTAACAGGGTTTAGCGGCTACACCTTC. Translated, it gives CAWSVTGFSGYTF. The complete variable domain, with remaining parts taken from reference TRBV30 and TRBJ1-2, reads SQTIHQWPATLVQPVGSPLSLECTVEGTSNPNLYWYRQAAGRGLQLLFYSVGIGQISSEVPQNLSASRPQDRQFILSSKKLLLSDSGFYLCAWSVTGFSGYTFGSGTRLTVV.

This chain links TRBV19 with TRBJ1-5, with a weak D call TRBD1 (5 bases). There are 15 residues in the CDR3. The germline V gene encodes CDR1 LNHDA and CDR2 SQIVND (reference sequence). Trimming cost V 7 bases and J 5 bases, with 18 bases left between them. Here the CDR3 DNA reads TGTGCCAGTAACAATGAGGGGAATATACATCAGCCCCAGCATTTT. It specifies CASNNEGNIHQPQHF.

This clonotype was observed a handful of times. This sequence joins TRBV5-1 and TRBJ1-5, with D unresolved. CDR1 is SGHRS and CDR2 is YFSETQ in the germline V gene. The ends were cut back, 0 bases at V and 4 bases at J, with 11 bases in the middle. The CDR3 consists of 15 residues. The CDR3 reads CASSLGTDLNQPQHF. The CDR3 region has the DNA TGCGCCAGCAGCTTGGGGACGGATTTAAATCAGCCCCAGCATTTT.

The chain has TRBV20-1 and TRBJ2-7; D call uncertain. There are 13 residues in the CDR3. Germline-derived CDR1 and CDR2 are DFQATT and SNEGSKA (reference sequence). Trimming stripped 1 base from V and 0 bases from J, with 7 bases between. CDR3 sequence: CSARGRSSYEQYF. The CDR3 DNA follows: TGCAGTGCTAGAGGCCGGAGCTCCTACGAGCAGTACTTC.

This clonotype appeared once. J is TRBJ2-6 and V is TRBV29-1; D not certain. The CDR3 spans 12 residues. The V end lost 7 bases, the J end lost 2 bases, and 6 bases lay between the germline ends. The germline CDR1 and CDR2 sequences are SQVTM and ANQGSEA. CDR3 sequence (DNA): TGCAGCGGGGTTACTGGGGCCAACGTCCTGACTTTC. Its translation: CSGVTGANVLTF.

This chain links TRBV29-1 with TRBJ2-7, with TRBD2 matching 9 bases. The J segment lost 7 bases and the V segment lost 5 bases, leaving 9 bases of the junction unmatched. This CDR3 has 13 amino acids. CDR1 and CDR2 (germline): SQVTM, ANQGSEA. As DNA, the CDR3 is TGCAGCGTTCGGCGGGAGGGCCTTGGAGAGCAGTACTTC. Translation gives CSVRREGLGEQYF.